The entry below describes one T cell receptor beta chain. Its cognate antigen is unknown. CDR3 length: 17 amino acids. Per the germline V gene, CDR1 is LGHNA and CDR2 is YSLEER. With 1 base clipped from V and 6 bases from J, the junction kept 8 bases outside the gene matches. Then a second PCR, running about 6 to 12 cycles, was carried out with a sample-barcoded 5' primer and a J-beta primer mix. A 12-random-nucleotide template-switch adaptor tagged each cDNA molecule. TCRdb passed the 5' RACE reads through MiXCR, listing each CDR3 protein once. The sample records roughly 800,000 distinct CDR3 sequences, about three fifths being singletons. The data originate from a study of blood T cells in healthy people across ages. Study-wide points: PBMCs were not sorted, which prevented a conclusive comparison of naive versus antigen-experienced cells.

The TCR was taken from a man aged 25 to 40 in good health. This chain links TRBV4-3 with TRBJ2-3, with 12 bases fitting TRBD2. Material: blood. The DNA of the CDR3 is TGCGCCAGCAGCCAAGTGTCTAGCGGGAGGGTCGACGATACGCAGTATTTT. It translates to CASSQVSSGRVDDTQYF.